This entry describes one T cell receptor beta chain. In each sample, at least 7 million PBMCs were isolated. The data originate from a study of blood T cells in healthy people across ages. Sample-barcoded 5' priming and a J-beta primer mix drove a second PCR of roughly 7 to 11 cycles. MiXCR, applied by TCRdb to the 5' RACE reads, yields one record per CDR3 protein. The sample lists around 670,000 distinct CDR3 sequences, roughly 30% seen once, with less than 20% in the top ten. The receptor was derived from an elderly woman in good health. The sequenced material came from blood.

This CDR3 is CASSRGQGANQPQHF. In DNA, the CDR3 is TGTGCCAGCTCAAGAGGACAGGGGGCGAATCAGCCCCAGCATTTT. The chain combines TRBV18 with TRBJ1-5; 11 bases match TRBD1. The CDR3 spans 15 residues. V shed 5 bases and J 4 bases; nucleotides not matched to a gene: 4. Germline CDR1 is KGHSH and CDR2 is LQKENI. Drawing the rest from reference TRBV18 and TRBJ1-5, the complete variable domain is NAGVMQNPRHLVRRRGQEARLRCSPMKGHSHVYWYRQLPEEGLKFMVYLQKENIIDESGMPKERFSAEFPKEGPSILRIQQVVRGDSAAYFCASSRGQGANQPQHFGDGTRLSIL.